This TCR beta chain stems from a study of blood T cell repertoires in COVID-19. Study-level information: Samples came from the United States, Italy and Spain, spanning acute and convalescent COVID-19. T cells, B-cell-depleted T cells, or PBMCs provided the cDNA or gDNA that served as material.

Authors' processing steps: Estimated nucleated cell counts came from reference gene primer amplification. Sequenced by immunoSEQ multiplex PCR; TCRdb stores in-frame clones only, minus some. The V and J calls and clone size come from that table; D and trimming were worked out from the DNA. The sample has over 120,000 clones; roughly 76% are singletons. CDR3 length: 15 amino acids. With V trimmed by 4 bases and J by 6 bases, 5 bases remained unmatched. Germline V gene sequence: CDR1 MGHDK, CDR2 SYGVNS. This chain uses TRBV25-1 with TRBJ1-5; 11 nucleotides agree with TRBD1. Input material: peripheral blood. This TCR was recovered from a woman in her forties or fifties with active or convalescent COVID-19. The CDR3 DNA is TGTGCCAGCAGTGTCCCGGGACAGGGGGTTCAGCCCCAGCATTTT. Encoded protein: CASSVPGQGVQPQHF.